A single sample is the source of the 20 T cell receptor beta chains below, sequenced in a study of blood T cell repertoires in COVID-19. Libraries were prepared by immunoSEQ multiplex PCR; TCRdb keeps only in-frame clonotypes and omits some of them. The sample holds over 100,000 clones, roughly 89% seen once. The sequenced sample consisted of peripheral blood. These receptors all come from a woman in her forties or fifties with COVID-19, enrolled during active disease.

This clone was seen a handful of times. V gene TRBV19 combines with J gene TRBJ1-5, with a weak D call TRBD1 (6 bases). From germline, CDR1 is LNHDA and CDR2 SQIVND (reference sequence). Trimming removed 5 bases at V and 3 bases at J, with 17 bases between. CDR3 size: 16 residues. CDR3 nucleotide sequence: TGTGCCAGTAGTCCTTCGGGTGAGGGGGACAATCAGCCCCAGCATTTT. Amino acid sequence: CASSPSGEGDNQPQHF.

Here the CDR3 reads CASRLYPTGINSPLHF. CDR3 coding DNA: TGTGCCAGCAGACTTTACCCCACGGGGATAAATTCACCCCTCCACTTT. V usage is TRBV7-2 and J usage is TRBJ1-6; D is unclear. V was clipped by 6 bases and J by 7 bases, with 19 bases between them. Germline loops: CDR1 SGHTA, CDR2 FQGNSA. CDR3 length: 16 residues.

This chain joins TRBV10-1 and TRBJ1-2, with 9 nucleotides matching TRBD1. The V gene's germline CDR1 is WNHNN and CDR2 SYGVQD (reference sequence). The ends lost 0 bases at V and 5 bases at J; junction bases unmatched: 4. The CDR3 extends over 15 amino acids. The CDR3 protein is CASSESRQGVYGYTF. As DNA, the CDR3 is TGCGCCAGCAGTGAGTCGAGACAGGGGGTGTATGGCTACACCTTC.

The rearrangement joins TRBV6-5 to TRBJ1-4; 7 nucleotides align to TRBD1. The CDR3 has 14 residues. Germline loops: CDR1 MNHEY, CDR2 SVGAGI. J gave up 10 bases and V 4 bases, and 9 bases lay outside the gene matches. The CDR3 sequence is CASSFSGDRLKLFF. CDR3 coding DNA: TGTGCCAGCAGTTTCTCCGGGGACAGACTAAAACTGTTTTTT.

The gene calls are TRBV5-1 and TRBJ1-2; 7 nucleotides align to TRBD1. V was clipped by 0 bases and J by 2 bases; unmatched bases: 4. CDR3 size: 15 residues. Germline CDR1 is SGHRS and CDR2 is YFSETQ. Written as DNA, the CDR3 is TGCGCCAGCAGCTTGGCCTTAGGGGGCAACTATGGCTACACCTTC. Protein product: CASSLALGGNYGYTF.

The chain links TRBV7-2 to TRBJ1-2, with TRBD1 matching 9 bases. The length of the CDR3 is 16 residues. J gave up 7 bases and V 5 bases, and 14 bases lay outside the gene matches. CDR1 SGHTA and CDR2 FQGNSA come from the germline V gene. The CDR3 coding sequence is TGTGCCAGCAGCCTTTTTCCGGGACAGGGAGTGGGTGGCTACACCTTC. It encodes CASSLFPGQGVGGYTF.

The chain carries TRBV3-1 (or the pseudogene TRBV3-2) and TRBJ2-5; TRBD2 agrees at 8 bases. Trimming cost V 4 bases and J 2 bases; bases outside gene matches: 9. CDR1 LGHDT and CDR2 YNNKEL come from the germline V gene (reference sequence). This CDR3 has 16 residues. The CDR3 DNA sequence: TGTGCCAGCAGCCCCGGGGTAGCGGGACATCAAGAGACCCAGTACTTC. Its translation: CASSPGVAGHQETQYF.

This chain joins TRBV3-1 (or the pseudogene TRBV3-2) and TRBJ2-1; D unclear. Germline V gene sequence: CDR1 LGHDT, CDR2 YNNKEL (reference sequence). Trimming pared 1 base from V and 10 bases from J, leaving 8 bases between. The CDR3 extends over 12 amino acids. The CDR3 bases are TGTGCCAGCAGCCAAGGCTTGCGGGAGCAGTTCTTC. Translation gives CASSQGLREQFF.

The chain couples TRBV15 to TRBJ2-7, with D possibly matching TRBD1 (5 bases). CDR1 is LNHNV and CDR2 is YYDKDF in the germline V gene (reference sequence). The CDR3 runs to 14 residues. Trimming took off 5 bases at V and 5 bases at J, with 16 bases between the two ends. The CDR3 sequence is CATSSPHRSDEQYF. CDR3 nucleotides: TGTGCCACCAGCTCCCCTCACAGGAGTGACGAGCAGTACTTC. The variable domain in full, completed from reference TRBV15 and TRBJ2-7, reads DAMVIQNPRYQVTQFGKPVTLSCSQTLNHNVMYWYQQKSSQAPKLLFHYYDKDFNNEADTPDNFQSRRPNTSFCFLDIRSPGLGDTAMYLCATSSPHRSDEQYFGPGTRLTVT.

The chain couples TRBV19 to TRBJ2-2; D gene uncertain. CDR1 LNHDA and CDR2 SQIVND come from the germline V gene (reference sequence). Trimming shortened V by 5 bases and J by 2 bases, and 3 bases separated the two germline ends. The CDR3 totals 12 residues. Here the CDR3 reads CASSLNTGELFF. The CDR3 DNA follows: TGTGCCAGTAGTCTCAACACCGGGGAGCTGTTTTTT.

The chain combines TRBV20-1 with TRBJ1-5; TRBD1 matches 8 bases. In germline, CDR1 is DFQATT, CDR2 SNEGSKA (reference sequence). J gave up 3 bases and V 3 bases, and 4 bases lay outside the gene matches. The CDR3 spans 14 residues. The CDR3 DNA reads TGCAGTGCTAGTTCGGGACAGGACAATCAGCCCCAGCATTTT. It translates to CSASSGQDNQPQHF.

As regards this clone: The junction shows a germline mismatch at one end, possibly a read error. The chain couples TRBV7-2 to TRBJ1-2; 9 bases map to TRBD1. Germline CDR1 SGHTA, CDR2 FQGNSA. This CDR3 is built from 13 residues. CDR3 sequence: CASSKKGQGHSPF. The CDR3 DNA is TGTGCCAGCAGCAAGAAGGGACAGGGACACTCCCCCTTC.

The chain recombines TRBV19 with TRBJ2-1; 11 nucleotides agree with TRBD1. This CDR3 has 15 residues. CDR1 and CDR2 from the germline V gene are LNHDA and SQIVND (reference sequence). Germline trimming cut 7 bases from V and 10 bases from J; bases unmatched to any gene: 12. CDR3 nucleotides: TGTGCCAGTACCCCCCTAGGGACAGGGGGAATGGAGCAGTTCTTC. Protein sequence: CASTPLGTGGMEQFF.

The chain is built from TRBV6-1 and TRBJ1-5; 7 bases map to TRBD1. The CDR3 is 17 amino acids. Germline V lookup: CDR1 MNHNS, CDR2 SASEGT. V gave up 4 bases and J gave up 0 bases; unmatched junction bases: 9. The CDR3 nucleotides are TGTGCCAGCAGTGGTGTTACAGGGGTCTATAGCAATCAGCCCCAGCATTTT. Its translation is CASSGVTGVYSNQPQHF.

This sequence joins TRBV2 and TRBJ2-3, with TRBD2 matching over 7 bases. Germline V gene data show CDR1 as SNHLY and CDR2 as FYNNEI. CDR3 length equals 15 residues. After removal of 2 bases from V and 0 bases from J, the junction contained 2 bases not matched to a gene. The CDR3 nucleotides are TGTGCCAGCAGTGAAAGCGGGGCCAGCACAGATACGCAGTATTTT. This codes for CASSESGASTDTQYF.

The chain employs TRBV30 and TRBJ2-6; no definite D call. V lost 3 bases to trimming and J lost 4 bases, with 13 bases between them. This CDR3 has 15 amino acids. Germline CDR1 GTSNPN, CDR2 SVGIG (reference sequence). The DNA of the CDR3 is TGTGCCTGGAGCCCCGACCGGGTGGGGGCCAACGTCCTGACTTTC. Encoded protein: CAWSPDRVGANVLTF. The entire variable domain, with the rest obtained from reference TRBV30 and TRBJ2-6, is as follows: SQTIHQWPATLVQPVGSPLSLECTVEGTSNPNLYWYRQAAGRGLQLLFYSVGIGQISSEVPQNLSASRPQDRQFILSSKKLLLSDSGFYLCAWSPDRVGANVLTFGAGSRLTVL.

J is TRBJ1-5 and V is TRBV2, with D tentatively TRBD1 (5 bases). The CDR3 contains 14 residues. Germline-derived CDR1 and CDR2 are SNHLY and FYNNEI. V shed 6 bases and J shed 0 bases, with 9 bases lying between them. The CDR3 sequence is CASRGGLSNQPQHF. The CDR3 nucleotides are TGTGCCAGCAGGGGGGGACTTAGCAATCAGCCCCAGCATTTT. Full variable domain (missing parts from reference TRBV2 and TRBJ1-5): EPEVTQTPSHQVTQMGQEVILRCVPISNHLYFYWYRQILGQKVEFLVSFYNNEISEKSEIFDDQFSVERPDGSNFTLKIRSTKLEDSAMYFCASRGGLSNQPQHFGDGTRLSIL.

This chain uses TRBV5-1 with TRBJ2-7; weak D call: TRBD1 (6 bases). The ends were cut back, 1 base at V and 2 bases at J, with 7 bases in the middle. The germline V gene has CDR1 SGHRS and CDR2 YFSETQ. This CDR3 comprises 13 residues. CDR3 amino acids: CASSLNRAYEQYF. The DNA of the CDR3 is TGCGCCAGCAGCTTGAACAGGGCCTACGAGCAGTACTTC.

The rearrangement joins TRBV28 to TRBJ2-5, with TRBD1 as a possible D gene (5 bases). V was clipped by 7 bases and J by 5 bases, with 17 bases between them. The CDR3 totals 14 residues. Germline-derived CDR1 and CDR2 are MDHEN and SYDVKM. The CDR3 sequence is CASTPRAGWETQYF. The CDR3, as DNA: TGTGCCAGCACCCCTAGGGCAGGGTGGGAGACCCAGTACTTC. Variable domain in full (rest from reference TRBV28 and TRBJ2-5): DVKVTQSSRYLVKRTGEKVFLECVQDMDHENMFWYRQDPGLGLRLIYFSYDVKMKEKGDIPEGYSVSREKKERFSLILESASTNQTSMYLCASTPRAGWETQYFGPGTRLLVL.

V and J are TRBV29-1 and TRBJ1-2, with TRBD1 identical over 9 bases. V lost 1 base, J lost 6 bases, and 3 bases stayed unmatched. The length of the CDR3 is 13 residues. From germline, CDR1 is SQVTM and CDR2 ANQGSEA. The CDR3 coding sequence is TGCAGCGTTGAAGTCTGGGACAGGGATGGCTACACCTTC. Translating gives CSVEVWDRDGYTF.